These 9 T cell receptor beta chains share one sample of origin, sequenced in a study of cytomegalovirus exposure and HLA in healthy donors. Profiling relied on immunoSEQ multiplex PCR, and the TCRdb table lists in-frame clones only, not all of them. The sample yields approximately 99,000 clones, roughly 95% seen once. The sample consisted of PBMCs. Source of these receptors: a young woman in good health and CMV-seronegative.

The V gene is TRBV18, the J gene TRBJ2-5, with TRBD2 identical over 11 bases. The CDR3 covers 16 residues. J gave up 1 base and V 1 base, and 2 bases lay outside the gene matches. Per the germline V gene, CDR1 is KGHSH and CDR2 is LQKENI. The CDR3 spells CASSPLLAGVQETQYF. For the CDR3, the DNA is TGTGCCAGCTCACCACTACTAGCGGGGGTCCAAGAGACCCAGTACTTC.

Written as DNA, the CDR3 is TGTGCCAGCAGCTCAGGGGTCCAAGAGACCCAGTACTTC. Protein sequence: CASSSGVQETQYF. V and J are TRBV7-3 and TRBJ2-5; the D gene is possibly TRBD1 (6 bases). The CDR3 is 13 amino acids. Trimming left V 4 bases short and J 1 base short, with 7 bases between. CDR1 and CDR2 (germline): SGHTA, FQGTGA.

The gene calls are TRBV12-5 and TRBJ1-1; D gene uncertain. The CDR3 is 13 residues long. CDR1 and CDR2 from the germline V gene are LGHNT and FRNRAP. Between the trimmed V and J ends, which lost 1 base and 1 base, there was a span of 4 bases. CDR3 residues: CASGLGQNTEAFF. The CDR3 bases are TGTGCTAGTGGTTTGGGACAGAACACTGAAGCTTTCTTT.

V usage is TRBV9 and J usage is TRBJ2-7, with a possible D match to TRBD2 (5 bases). V lost 4 bases and J lost 7, with 27 bases in between. The CDR3 runs 17 residues. The V gene's germline CDR1 is SGDLS and CDR2 YYNGEE. Written as DNA, the CDR3 is TGTGCCAGCAGCCGGATGGTAAAGGCAGGTTGGCCGGGGGAGCAGTACTTC. It specifies CASSRMVKAGWPGEQYF.

The genes are TRBV18 and TRBJ2-1; TRBD1 matches 8 bases. The CDR3 is 12 amino acids. Germline-derived CDR1 and CDR2 are KGHSH and LQKENI. V lost 6 bases to trimming and J lost 9 bases; unmatched junction nucleotides: 4. The CDR3 is CASSRTGFEQFF. The DNA of the CDR3 is TGTGCCAGCTCGCGGACAGGGTTTGAGCAGTTCTTC.

V gene TRBV4-3 combines with J gene TRBJ2-1, with 8 bases aligning to TRBD1. V lost 0 bases and J lost 5; bases outside the gene matches: 6. The CDR3 loop spans 16 amino acids. Germline V gives CDR1 LGHNA, CDR2 YSLEER. The CDR3 DNA follows: TGCGCCAGCAGCCAAGAAGTCGGGACAGGTCACAATGAGCAGTTCTTC. Protein sequence: CASSQEVGTGHNEQFF.

The chain uses TRBV2 and TRBJ1-6, with 8 bases that match TRBD1. This CDR3 comprises 13 residues. Germline values: CDR1 SNHLY, CDR2 FYNNEI. Trimming at V came to 7 bases and at J to 9 bases, leaving 5 bases not matched to a gene. CDR3 loop: CASTTDRASPLHF. DNA for the CDR3: TGTGCCAGCACCACGGACAGGGCTTCACCCCTCCACTTT.

The V gene is TRBV5-6, the J gene TRBJ1-2; TRBD1 aligns across 7 bases. This CDR3 is built from 13 residues. After removal of 5 bases from V and 8 bases from J, the junction contained 9 bases not matched to a gene. Germline values: CDR1 SGHDT, CDR2 YYEEEE. CDR3 DNA sequence: TGTGCCAGCAGGACCACAGGGGATTGGGGCTACACCTTC. Encoded protein: CASRTTGDWGYTF. The entire variable domain, with the rest obtained from reference TRBV5-6 and TRBJ1-2, is as follows: DAGVTQSPTHLIKTRGQQVTLRCSPKSGHDTVSWYQQALGQGPQFIFQYYEEEERQRGNFPDRFSGHQFPNYSSELNVNALLLGDSALYLCASRTTGDWGYTFGSGTRLTVV.

The gene calls are TRBV14 and TRBJ1-2; D is perhaps TRBD1 (6 bases). In germline, CDR1 is SGHDN, CDR2 FVKESK. V was clipped by 4 bases and J by 6 bases, with 18 bases between them. This CDR3 has 15 residues. CDR3 nucleotides: TGTGCCAGCAGCCCCACAGGGCCAACCCGGAATGGCTACACCTTC. Translating gives CASSPTGPTRNGYTF.